This TCR beta chain comes out of a study of blood T cell repertoires in COVID-19. Across the study: Samples came from the United States, Italy and Spain, spanning acute and convalescent COVID-19. T cells, B-cell-depleted T cells, or PBMCs provided the cDNA or gDNA that served as material.

Unmatched junction bases numbered 10, after V lost 4 bases and J lost 0 bases. The CDR3 loop spans 18 amino acids. CDR1 and CDR2 (germline): SQVTM, ANQGSEA. In the original workflow: Cell counts per sample came from amplifying reference gene primers. TCRdb keeps only in-frame clones here, not all; method: immunoSEQ multiplex PCR. V, J and clone size reflect that table, while D and trimming were determined from the DNA. The profile shows more than 95,000 clones, approximately 89% of them singletons. This clonotype was obtained from a woman over 75 in a cohort sampled during active COVID-19. The J gene is TRBJ2-6, the V gene TRBV29-1; 9 bases map to TRBD1. The sample was peripheral blood. The CDR3 loop is CSVAGLGQGPSGANVLTF. CDR3 in DNA: TGCAGCGTTGCCGGTCTGGGACAGGGCCCCTCTGGGGCCAACGTCCTGACTTTC.